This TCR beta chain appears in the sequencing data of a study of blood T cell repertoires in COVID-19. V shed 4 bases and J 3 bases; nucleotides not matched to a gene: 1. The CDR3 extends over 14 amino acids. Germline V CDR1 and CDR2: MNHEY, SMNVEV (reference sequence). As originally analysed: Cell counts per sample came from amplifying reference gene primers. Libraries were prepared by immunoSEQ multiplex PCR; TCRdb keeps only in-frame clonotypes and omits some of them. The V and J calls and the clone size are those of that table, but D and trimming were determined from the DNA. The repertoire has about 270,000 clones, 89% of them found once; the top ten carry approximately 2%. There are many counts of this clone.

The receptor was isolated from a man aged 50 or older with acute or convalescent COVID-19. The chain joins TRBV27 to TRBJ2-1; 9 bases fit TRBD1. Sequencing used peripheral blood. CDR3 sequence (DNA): TGTGCCAGCAGTTGGACAGGGGACTACAATGAGCAGTTCTTC. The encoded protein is CASSWTGDYNEQFF.